The T cell receptor (beta chain) described here comes from a study of Ad26.COV2.S vaccination and SARS-CoV-2 variants. Whole-study context: In the COV1001 trial, the donor was in the Ad26.COV2.S arm.

Treatment: about 20 received Ad26.COV2.S at low or high dose, single or two shots; about five received placebo; per-sample allocation not given. Day 63 after the first vaccine or placebo injection was the time point for sampling. Generated by immunoSEQ multiplex PCR, the TCRdb table keeps only in-frame clones and is missing some. The sample has under 400,000 clones; roughly 87% are singletons. There are 12 residues in the CDR3. The V and J ends lost 5 bases and 4 bases respectively, with 9 bases between them. Germline CDR1 MNHEY, CDR2 SVGAGI. The clonotype was recovered from a person aged 18-65 years who received the Ad26.COV2.S COVID-19 vaccine or a placebo. The starting material was peripheral blood, obtained in a trial of Ad26.COV2.S vaccine versus placebo. The chain joins TRBV6-5 to TRBJ2-7; TRBD1 is a possible D gene (6 bases). CDR3 in amino acids: CASSRRGYEQYF. CDR3 sequence (DNA): TGTGCCAGCAGTCGCAGGGGTTACGAGCAGTACTTC.